A selection of T cell receptor beta chains follows, all from one sample in a study of regulatory T cells in long-lasting Graves disease. A single record per CDR3 protein comes from TCRdb applying MiXCR to the multiplex PCR reads. Seen here are hundreds of thousands of distinct CDR3 sequences, less than 25% observed once, and the top ten hold less than 25%. This specimen consisted of peripheral blood mononuclear cells (PBMCs), obtained when the disease was refractory, from a patient treated with antithyroid drugs. Receptors were obtained from a female donor with Graves disease. The CDR3 runs from the conserved cysteine through the conserved F or W. The D gene is left open where the match is weak. For some rows the clone size is stated as once, few or many, or as a class when expanded; others skip it.

TRBV20-1	NA	NA	TRBJ2-2	CSARVLSVTGELFF	TGCAGTGCTAGAGTCCTGAGCGTGACCGGGGAGCTGTTTTTT
TRBV20-1	NA	NA	TRBJ1-6	CSASRGSNSPLHF	TGCAGTGCTAGTCGGGGTAGTAATTCACCCCTCCACTTT
TRBV9	NA	NA	TRBJ1-3	CASSVTAQGGSTIYF	TGTGCCAGCAGCGTAACAGCGCAGGGTGGAAGCACCATATATTTT
TRBV20-1	NA	NA	TRBJ1-3	CSAFRGGNTIYF	TGCAGTGCTTTCAGGGGCGGAAACACCATATATTTT
TRBV27	NA	many	TRBJ1-5	CASSGRENQPQHF	TGTGCCAGCAGCGGTCGGGAGAATCAGCCCCAGCATTTT
TRBV28	NA	many	TRBJ1-5	CASTTSNQPQHF	TGTGCCAGCACTACGAGCAATCAGCCCCAGCATTTT
TRBV18	TRBD1	many	TRBJ2-5	CASSPPWPDRVETQYF	TGTGCCAGCTCACCCCCTTGGCCGGACAGGGTCGAGACCCAGTACTTC
TRBV2	NA	many	TRBJ2-5	CASSQQGTLQETQYF	TGTGCCAGCAGCCAACAGGGGACTCTCCAAGAGACCCAGTACTTC
TRBV7-9	NA	NA	TRBJ1-6	CASSLSPNSPLHF	TGTGCCAGCAGCCTAAGCCCTAATTCACCCCTCCACTTT
TRBV19	TRBD2	NA	TRBJ2-1	CASSIPKAGGPDFNQQFF	TGTGCCAGTAGTATACCGAAAGCGGGAGGGCCGGACTTTAATCAGCAGTTCTTC
TRBV28	NA	many	TRBJ2-7	CASSGTSYEQYF	TGTGCCAGCAGTGGGACCTCCTACGAGCAGTACTTC
TRBV7-8	NA	few	TRBJ2-1	CASSLVGGSTSSEQFF	TGTGCCAGCAGCTTAGTTGGTGGCAGTACATCTAGTGAGCAGTTCTTC
TRBV7-2	NA	many	TRBJ1-2	CASSLGSGDRYGYTF	TGTGCCAGCAGCTTAGGTTCAGGCGACCGCTATGGCTACACCTTC
TRBV19	NA	NA	TRBJ1-2	CASSTTGSYGYTF	TGTGCCAGTAGTACAACAGGGTCGTATGGCTACACCTTC
TRBV9	TRBD1	few	TRBJ2-1	CASSVDRQGINEQFF	TGTGCCAGCAGCGTAGATCGACAGGGCATTAATGAGCAGTTCTTC
TRBV20-1	TRBD1	NA	TRBJ1-1	CSARDAQGVGAEAFF	TGCAGTGCTAGAGATGCTCAGGGGGTGGGCGCTGAAGCTTTCTTT
TRBV15	NA	many	TRBJ2-5	CATSSMLGVEAETQYF	TGTGCCACCAGCAGTATGTTAGGGGTAGAAGCGGAGACCCAGTACTTC
TRBV29-1	TRBD2	NA	TRBJ2-2	CSVEPLTSGSPGELFF	TGCAGCGTTGAGCCCCTTACTAGCGGGAGCCCCGGGGAGCTGTTTTTT
TRBV19	NA	NA	TRBJ1-6	CASSMGLNNSPLHF	TGTGCCAGTAGTATGGGCTTAAATAATTCACCCCTCCACTTT
TRBV10-1	TRBD2	few	TRBJ2-7	CASSVKVGSSDGGRGYEQYF	TGCGCCAGCAGTGTTAAGGTAGGGAGCTCGGATGGCGGGAGAGGCTACGAGCAGTACTTC
TRBV7-2	NA	many	TRBJ1-4	CASSPRRGKNEKLFF	TGTGCCAGCAGCCCCCGCCGGGGAAAAAATGAAAAACTGTTTTTT
TRBV6-1	NA	few	TRBJ1-5	CASRSDLGRPMIGSNQPQHF	TGTGCCAGCAGGTCCGATTTGGGACGCCCCATGATCGGTAGCAATCAGCCCCAGCATTTT
TRBV20-1	TRBD1	few	TRBJ1-4	CSAIRQGAAEKLFF	TGCAGTGCTATCCGACAGGGGGCGGCGGAAAAACTGTTTTTT
TRBV11-1	NA	many	TRBJ2-7	CASSFSVGTSTYEQYF	TGTGCCAGCAGCTTTAGTGTCGGGACTTCCACCTACGAGCAGTACTTC
TRBV30	NA	many	TRBJ2-7	CAWSTEGYEQYF	TGTGCCTGGTCTACGGAGGGATACGAGCAGTACTTC
TRBV25-1	TRBD1	many	TRBJ2-7	CASSGQGVSYEQYF	TGTGCCAGCAGTGGACAGGGGGTATCCTACGAGCAGTACTTC
TRBV29-1	NA	few	TRBJ1-2	CSVETRWGAGDGYTF	TGCAGCGTCGAAACCCGTTGGGGGGCTGGAGATGGCTACACCTTC